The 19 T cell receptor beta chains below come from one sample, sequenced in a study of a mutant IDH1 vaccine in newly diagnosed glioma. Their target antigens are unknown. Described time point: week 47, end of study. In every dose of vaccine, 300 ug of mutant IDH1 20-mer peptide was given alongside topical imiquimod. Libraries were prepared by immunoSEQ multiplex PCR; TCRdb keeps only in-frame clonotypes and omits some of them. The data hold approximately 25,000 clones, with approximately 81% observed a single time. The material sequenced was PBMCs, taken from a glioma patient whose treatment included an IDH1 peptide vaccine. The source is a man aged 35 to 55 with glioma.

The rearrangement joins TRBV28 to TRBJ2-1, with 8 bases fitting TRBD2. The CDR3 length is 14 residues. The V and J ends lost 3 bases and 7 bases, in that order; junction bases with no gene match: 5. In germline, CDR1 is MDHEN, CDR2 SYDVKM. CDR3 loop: CASSFPGRGNEQFF. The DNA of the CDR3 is TGTGCCAGCAGTTTTCCCGGGAGGGGGAATGAGCAGTTCTTC.

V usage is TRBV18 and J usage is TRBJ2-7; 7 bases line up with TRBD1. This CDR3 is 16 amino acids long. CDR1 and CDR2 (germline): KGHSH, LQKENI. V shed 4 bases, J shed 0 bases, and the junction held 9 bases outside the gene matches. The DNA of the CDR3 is TGTGCCAGCTCACTAGGACAGGTCTCCTTCTCCTACGAGCAGTACTTC. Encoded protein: CASSLGQVSFSYEQYF.

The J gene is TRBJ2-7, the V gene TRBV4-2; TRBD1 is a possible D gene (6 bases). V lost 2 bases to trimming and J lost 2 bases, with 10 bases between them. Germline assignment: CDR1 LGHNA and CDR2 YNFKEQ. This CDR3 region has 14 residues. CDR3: CASSQKRGTYEQYF. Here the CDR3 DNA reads TGTGCCAGCAGCCAAAAAAGGGGGACCTACGAGCAGTACTTC.

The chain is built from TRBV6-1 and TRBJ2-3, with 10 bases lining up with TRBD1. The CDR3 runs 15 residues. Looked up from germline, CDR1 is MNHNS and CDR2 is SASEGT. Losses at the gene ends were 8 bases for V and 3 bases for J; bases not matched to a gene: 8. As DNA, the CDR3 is TGTGCCAGCGGGGAGGGACAGGGGTGGACAGATACGCAGTATTTT. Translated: CASGEGQGWTDTQYF.

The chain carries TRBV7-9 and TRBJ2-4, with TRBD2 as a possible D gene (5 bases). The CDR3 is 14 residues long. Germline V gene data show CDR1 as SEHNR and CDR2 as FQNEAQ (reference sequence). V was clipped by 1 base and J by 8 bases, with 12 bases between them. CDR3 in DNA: TGTGCCAGCAGCTTAGGAGGGCCGCTGGACATTCAGTACTTC. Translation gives CASSLGGPLDIQYF.

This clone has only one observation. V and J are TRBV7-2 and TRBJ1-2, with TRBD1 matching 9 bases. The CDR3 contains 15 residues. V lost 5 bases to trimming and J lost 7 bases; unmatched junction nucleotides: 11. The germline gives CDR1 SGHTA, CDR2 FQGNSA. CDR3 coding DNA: TGTGCCAGCAGCGTTTACCTACAGGGGGCAGGTGGCTACACCTTC. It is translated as CASSVYLQGAGGYTF.

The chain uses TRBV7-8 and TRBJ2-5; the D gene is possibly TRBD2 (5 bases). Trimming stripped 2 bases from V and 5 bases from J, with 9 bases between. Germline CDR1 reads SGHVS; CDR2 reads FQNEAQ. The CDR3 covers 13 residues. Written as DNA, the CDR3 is TGTGCCAGCAGCTTATCGGGGTGGGAGACCCAGTACTTC. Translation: CASSLSGWETQYF.

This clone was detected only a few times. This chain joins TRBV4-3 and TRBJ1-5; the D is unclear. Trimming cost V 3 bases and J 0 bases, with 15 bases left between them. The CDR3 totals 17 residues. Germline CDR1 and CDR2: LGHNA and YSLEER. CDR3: CASSHNWAGNSNQPQHF. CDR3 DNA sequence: TGCGCCAGCAGCCACAACTGGGCGGGAAATAGCAATCAGCCCCAGCATTTT.

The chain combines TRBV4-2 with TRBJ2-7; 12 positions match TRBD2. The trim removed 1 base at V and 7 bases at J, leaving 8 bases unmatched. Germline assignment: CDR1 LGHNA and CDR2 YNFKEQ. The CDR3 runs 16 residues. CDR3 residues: CASSQATGLAGGEQYF. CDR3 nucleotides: TGTGCCAGCAGCCAAGCCACGGGACTAGCGGGTGGAGAGCAGTACTTC.

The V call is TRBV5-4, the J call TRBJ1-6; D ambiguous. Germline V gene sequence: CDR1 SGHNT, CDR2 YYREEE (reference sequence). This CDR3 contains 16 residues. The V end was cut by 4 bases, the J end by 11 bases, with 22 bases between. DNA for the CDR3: TGTGCCAGCAGCACGGATTACCGGCTGGTCGGGGCACCCCTCCACTTT. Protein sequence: CASSTDYRLVGAPLHF.

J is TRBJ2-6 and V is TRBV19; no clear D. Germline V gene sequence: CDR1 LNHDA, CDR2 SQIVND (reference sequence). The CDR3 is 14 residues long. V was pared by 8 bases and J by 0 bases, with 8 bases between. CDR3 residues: CASAFSSGANVLTF. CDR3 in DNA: TGTGCCAGTGCCTTCAGCTCTGGGGCCAACGTCCTGACTTTC.

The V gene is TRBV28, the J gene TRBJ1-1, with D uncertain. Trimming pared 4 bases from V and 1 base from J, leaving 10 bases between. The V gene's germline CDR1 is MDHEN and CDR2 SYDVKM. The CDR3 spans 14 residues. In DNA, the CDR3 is TGTGCCAGCAGTTGGGGTCTGGAGAACACTGAAGCTTTCTTT. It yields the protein CASSWGLENTEAFF. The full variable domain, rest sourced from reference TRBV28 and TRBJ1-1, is DVKVTQSSRYLVKRTGEKVFLECVQDMDHENMFWYRQDPGLGLRLIYFSYDVKMKEKGDIPEGYSVSREKKERFSLILESASTNQTSMYLCASSWGLENTEAFFGQGTRLTVV.

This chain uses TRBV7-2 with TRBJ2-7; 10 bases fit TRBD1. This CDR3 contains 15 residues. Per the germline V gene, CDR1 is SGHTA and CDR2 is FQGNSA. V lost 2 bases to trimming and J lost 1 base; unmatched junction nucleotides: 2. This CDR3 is CASSLKGQGSYEQYF. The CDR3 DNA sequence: TGTGCCAGCAGCTTAAAGGGACAGGGGTCCTACGAGCAGTACTTC.

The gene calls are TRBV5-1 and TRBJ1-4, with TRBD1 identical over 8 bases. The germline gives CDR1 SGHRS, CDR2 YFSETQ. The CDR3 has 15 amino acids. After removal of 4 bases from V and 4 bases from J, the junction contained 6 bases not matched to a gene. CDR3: CASSPLGQGNEKLFF. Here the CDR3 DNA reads TGCGCCAGCAGCCCGCTCGGACAGGGTAATGAAAAACTGTTTTTT.

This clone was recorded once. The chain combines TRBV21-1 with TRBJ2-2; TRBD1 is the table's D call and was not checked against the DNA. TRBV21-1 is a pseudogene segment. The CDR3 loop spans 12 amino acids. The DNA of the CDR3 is TGTGCCAGCAGGACAAACACCGGGGAGCTGTTTTTT. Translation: CASRTNTGELFF.

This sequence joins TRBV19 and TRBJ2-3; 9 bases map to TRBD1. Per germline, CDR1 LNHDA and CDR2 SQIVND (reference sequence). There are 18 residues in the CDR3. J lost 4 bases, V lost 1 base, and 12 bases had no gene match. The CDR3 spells CASSIVPLLGQGPDTQYF. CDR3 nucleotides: TGTGCCAGTAGTATAGTCCCTCTTTTGGGACAGGGACCAGATACGCAGTATTTT.

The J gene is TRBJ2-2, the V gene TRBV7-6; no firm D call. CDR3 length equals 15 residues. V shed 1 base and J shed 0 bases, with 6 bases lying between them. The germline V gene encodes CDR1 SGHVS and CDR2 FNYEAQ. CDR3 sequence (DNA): TGTGCCAGCAGCTTAGGGGGATCGAACACCGGGGAGCTGTTTTTT. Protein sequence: CASSLGGSNTGELFF.

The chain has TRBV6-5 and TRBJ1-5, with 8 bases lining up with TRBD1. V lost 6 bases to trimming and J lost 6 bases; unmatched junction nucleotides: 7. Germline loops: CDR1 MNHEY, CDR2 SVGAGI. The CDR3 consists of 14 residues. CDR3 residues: CASRTDRGGQPQHF. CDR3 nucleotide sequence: TGTGCCAGCAGAACCGACAGGGGTGGTCAGCCCCAGCATTTT.

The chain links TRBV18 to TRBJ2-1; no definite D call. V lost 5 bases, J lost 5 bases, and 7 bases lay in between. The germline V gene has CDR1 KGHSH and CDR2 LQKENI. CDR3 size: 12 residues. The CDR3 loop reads CASSNTNNEQFF. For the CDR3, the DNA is TGTGCCAGCTCAAACACCAACAATGAGCAGTTCTTC. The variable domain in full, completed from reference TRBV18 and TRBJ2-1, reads NAGVMQNPRHLVRRRGQEARLRCSPMKGHSHVYWYRQLPEEGLKFMVYLQKENIIDESGMPKERFSAEFPKEGPSILRIQQVVRGDSAAYFCASSNTNNEQFFGPGTRLTVL.